These 19 T cell receptor beta chains share one sample of origin, sequenced in a study of T cells in Graves' hyperthyroidism and ophthalmopathy. Amplified TCR beta CDR3 regions derived from RNA transcripts. The study used the HTBI primer set for a first-round RT-PCR of the TCR CDR3. TCRdb ran MiXCR on the multiplex PCR reads and lists one entry per CDR3 protein. The sample has some 270,000 distinct CDR3 sequences, roughly 13% seen once; the top ten hold under 8%. The sequenced sample was blood. The receptor source for this set is a woman aged 40 to 49 with Graves' hyperthyroidism.

This clonotype appeared a few times. V is TRBV7-2 and J is TRBJ1-2; 7 nucleotides match TRBD1. The CDR3 consists of 16 residues. With 1 base clipped from V and 0 bases from J, the junction kept 5 bases outside the gene matches. Germline V gene data show CDR1 as SGHTA and CDR2 as FQGNSA. CDR3 sequence (DNA): TGTGCCAGCAGCTTAGAGGGGACAGAGCCTAACTATGGCTACACCTTC. It yields the protein CASSLEGTEPNYGYTF.

This chain links TRBV5-1 with TRBJ2-5; D perhaps matches TRBD1 (6 bases). Trimming removed 1 base from V and 0 bases from J, with 10 bases in between. There are 15 residues in the CDR3. CDR1 and CDR2 (germline): SGHRS, YFSETQ. Here the CDR3 reads CASSLRGSNQETQYF. The DNA for the CDR3 is TGCGCCAGCAGCTTGAGGGGGTCCAACCAAGAGACCCAGTACTTC.

This clonotype was counted ten times or more. V is TRBV20-1 and J is TRBJ2-3, with a possible D match to TRBD2 (6 bases). Germline assignment: CDR1 DFQATT and CDR2 SNEGSKA (reference sequence). V was trimmed by 0 bases and J by 1 base, leaving 8 bases between them. CDR3 length: 14 amino acids. The CDR3 protein is CSARDWEGTDTQYF. As DNA, the CDR3 is TGCAGTGCTAGAGATTGGGAGGGCACAGATACGCAGTATTTT.

This clonotype showed up many times. The chain employs TRBV3-1 and TRBJ2-1; 12 bases match TRBD2. This CDR3 is 15 amino acids long. CDR1 is LGHDT, CDR2 YNNKEL, per germline (reference sequence). V was pared by 4 bases and J by 15 bases, with 13 bases of the junction left unmatched. The CDR3 reads CASSPGTSGHTRLFF. DNA of the CDR3: TGTGCCAGCAGCCCTGGGACTAGCGGGCATACCCGACTGTTCTTC.

This clonotype was seen at least ten times. The chain links TRBV7-2 to TRBJ2-5; 8 bases match TRBD2. Germline V gene lookup returns CDR1 SGHTA and CDR2 FQGNSA. The CDR3 loop spans 15 amino acids. Trimming removed 5 bases from V and 4 bases from J; junction bases left unmatched: 9. CDR3 residues: CASSPLPGGRETQYF. CDR3 sequence (DNA): TGTGCCAGCAGCCCTCTACCGGGAGGGCGAGAGACCCAGTACTTC.

Ten or more counts support this clonotype. The DNA for the CDR3 is TGTGCCAGCTCAGCAGGGAGTTCGGCAGATACGCAGTATTTT. Amino acids: CASSAGSSADTQYF. V is TRBV18 and J is TRBJ2-3; TRBD1 or TRBD2 may be the D gene (5 bases each). Trimming removed 5 bases from V and 4 bases from J, with 13 bases in between. The germline gives CDR1 KGHSH, CDR2 LQKENI. There are 14 residues in the CDR3.

In this sample, this clonotype turned up many times. The chain uses TRBV20-1 and TRBJ1-2, with D perhaps matching TRBD1 (5 bases). The CDR3 is 12 residues long. V was cut by 3 bases and J by 7 bases, with 12 bases left in between. Germline CDR1 is DFQATT and CDR2 is SNEGSKA (reference sequence). The CDR3 reads CSASVKGLGYTF. The CDR3 region has the DNA TGCAGTGCTAGTGTCAAGGGGCTTGGCTACACCTTC.

This clonotype was seen ten or more times. The chain is built from TRBV11-2 and TRBJ1-3; D unclear. The V end lost 1 base, the J end lost 4 bases, and 8 bases lay between the germline ends. CDR1 is SGHAT and CDR2 is FQNNGV in the germline V gene. There are 14 residues in the CDR3. The CDR3 reads CASSLGFRGNTIYF. DNA for the CDR3: TGTGCCAGCAGCTTAGGATTCCGGGGAAACACCATATATTTT.

This clonotype appeared once. The V call is TRBV4-2, the J call TRBJ1-5, with 8 bases matching TRBD1. From germline, CDR1 is LGHNA and CDR2 YNFKEQ. The CDR3 sequence is 18 residues long. V shed 0 bases, J shed 4 bases, and the junction held 11 bases outside the gene matches. CDR3 bases: TGTGCCAGCAGCCAAGACCTGCAGGGGGCCTATTGGAATCAGCCCCAGCATTTT. Translated, it gives CASSQDLQGAYWNQPQHF.

This clonotype was counted only a few times. A single base separates this from a much larger clone, so it may be a read error. The CDR3 end shows no conserved phenylalanine or tryptophan, and so a read error is likely. The chain is built from TRBV24-1 and TRBJ2-5; 14 positions agree with TRBD2. The V gene's germline CDR1 is KGHDR and CDR2 SFDVKD. V lost 2 bases, J lost 5 bases, and 9 bases stayed unmatched. The CDR3 contains 18 residues. The CDR3 nucleotides are TGTGCCACCAGTGATTATGGGACTAGCGGGAGCATAAGGGAGACCCAGTACCTC. This codes for CATSDYGTSGSIRETQYL.

This clonotype was recorded many times. This rearrangement joins TRBV3-1 to TRBJ1-1; D possibly corresponds to TRBD1 (5 bases). This CDR3 has 12 amino acids. Germline V lookup: CDR1 LGHDT, CDR2 YNNKEL (reference sequence). Trimming pared 3 bases from V and 6 bases from J, leaving 8 bases between. CDR3 nucleotide sequence: TGTGCCAGCAGCCAGGGGGACTCTGAAGCTTTCTTT. Translating it yields CASSQGDSEAFF.

This clonotype was observed a few times. This chain joins TRBV19 and TRBJ2-1, with 9 positions matching TRBD2. With 2 bases clipped from V and 9 bases from J, the junction kept 11 bases outside the gene matches. This CDR3 comprises 16 residues. Per germline, CDR1 LNHDA and CDR2 SQIVND (reference sequence). The DNA of the CDR3 is TGTGCCAGTAGTATACTCCCAATAGCGGGAGCCGGTGAGCAGTTCTTC. Its protein is CASSILPIAGAGEQFF.

There are a few counts of this clonotype. Germline is not matched at one junction end, which may reflect a read error. The chain uses TRBV20-1 and TRBJ2-1; tentatively, D is TRBD1 (5 bases). The CDR3 runs 12 residues. Germline assignment: CDR1 DFQATT and CDR2 SNEGSKA (reference sequence). CDR3 sequence (DNA): TGCAGTGCTAGAGATTATTCTGAGCCCAGGGTCTTC. It is translated as CSARDYSEPRVF.

This chain connects TRBV29-1 to TRBJ1-2, with TRBD1 matching over 9 bases. The germline CDR1 and CDR2 sequences are SQVTM and ANQGSEA. V trimming: 2 bases; J trimming: 2 bases; junction bases outside the gene matches: 3. CDR3 length: 14 residues. This chain's CDR3 is CSVERDRANYGYTF. The CDR3 DNA sequence: TGCAGCGTTGAAAGGGACAGGGCGAACTATGGCTACACCTTC.

In this sample, this clonotype turned up many times. V is TRBV2 and J is TRBJ2-2, with D uncertain. The CDR3 contains 13 residues. Trimming took 6 bases from V and 4 from J, leaving 9 bases between them. CDR1 is SNHLY and CDR2 is FYNNEI in the germline V gene. This CDR3 reads CASRGGPTGELFF. In DNA, the CDR3 is TGTGCCAGCAGGGGCGGACCCACCGGGGAGCTGTTTTTT.

This clonotype was detected many times. V gene TRBV2 combines with J gene TRBJ2-1; 8 bases agree with TRBD2. The CDR3 contains 15 residues. The J segment lost 6 bases and the V segment lost 4 bases, leaving 8 bases of the junction unmatched. Germline V gene lookup returns CDR1 SNHLY and CDR2 FYNNEI. DNA for the CDR3: TGTGCCAGCAGTGTCGAACTAGCGGCTGGCAATGAGCAGTTCTTC. This sequence encodes CASSVELAAGNEQFF.

This clonotype has more than one count but fewer than ten. The chain links TRBV3-1 to TRBJ1-2; D gene unclear. The CDR3 has 14 amino acids. Germline CDR1 and CDR2: LGHDT and YNNKEL (reference sequence). Trimming removed 0 bases at V and 8 bases at J, with 13 bases between. This chain's CDR3 is CASSQEGKGGGYTF. The CDR3 bases are TGTGCCAGCAGCCAAGAGGGGAAGGGTGGGGGCTACACCTTC. The full variable domain, its missing parts supplied by reference TRBV3-1 and TRBJ1-2, is DTAVSQTPKYLVTQMGNDKSIKCEQNLGHDTMYWYKQDSKKFLKIMFSYNNKELIINETVPNRFSPKSPDKAHLNLHINSLELGDSAVYFCASSQEGKGGGYTFGSGTRLTVV.

In its sample, this clonotype was seen many times. The chain is built from TRBV19 and TRBJ2-7; TRBD1 matches at 8 bases. The V and J ends lost 5 bases and 5 bases, in that order; junction bases with no gene match: 11. Germline V gene lookup returns CDR1 LNHDA and CDR2 SQIVND (reference sequence). The CDR3 length is 15 residues. This CDR3 is CASSRGTGSWHEQYF. Here the CDR3 DNA reads TGTGCCAGTAGTCGTGGGACAGGTTCCTGGCACGAGCAGTACTTC.

At least ten counts were recorded for this clonotype. The chain uses TRBV27 and TRBJ1-4; the match to TRBD1 covers 8 bases. Trimming took 2 bases from V and 3 from J; bases not matched to a gene: 14. The CDR3 extends over 19 amino acids. Germline CDR1 is MNHEY and CDR2 is SMNVEV (reference sequence). CDR3 nucleotide sequence: TGTGCCAGCAGTTTAAAGAGACAGGGGAGTCGTGTGGCTAATGAAAAACTGTTTTTT. This encodes CASSLKRQGSRVANEKLFF.